The rows below give T cell receptor beta chains drawn from one sample of a study of identical twins. TCRdb redid the calling of the 5' RACE reads with MiXCR, one entry per CDR3 protein. The sample carries about 690,000 distinct CDR3 sequences, around 6.1% recorded once. Material for sequencing was naive T cells sorted from blood. The origin of the receptors is a man younger than 35 in good health. The CDR3 runs from the conserved cysteine through the conserved F or W. Each record gives: CDR3 protein, CDR3 DNA, D gene, clone size, V gene, J gene. The D gene is left open where the match is weak. Only part of the rows carry a size: once, few, many, or a class if the clone is expanded.

CDR3aa: CASSPPGGNAYEQYF; CDR3nt: TGTGCCAGCAGCCCACCTGGAGGGAATGCCTACGAGCAGTACTTC; d_gene: NA; abundance: many; v_gene: TRBV7-9; j_gene: TRBJ2-7
CDR3aa: CASSLVFGRQETQYF; CDR3nt: TGTGCCAGCAGCTTGGTTTTTGGCAGACAAGAGACCCAGTACTTC; d_gene: NA; abundance: NA; v_gene: TRBV5-5; j_gene: TRBJ2-5
CDR3aa: CASSLGFYNEQFF; CDR3nt: TGTGCCAGCAGCTTAGGATTTTACAATGAGCAGTTCTTC; d_gene: NA; abundance: many; v_gene: TRBV7-2; j_gene: TRBJ2-1
CDR3aa: CASSLEPGQGATGELFF; CDR3nt: TGCGCCAGCAGCTTGGAACCGGGACAGGGGGCCACCGGGGAGCTGTTTTTT; d_gene: TRBD1; abundance: few; v_gene: TRBV5-1; j_gene: TRBJ2-2
CDR3aa: CARRTEDTQYF; CDR3nt: TGTGCCAGGAGGACAGAAGATACGCAGTATTTT; d_gene: NA; abundance: few; v_gene: TRBV6-6; j_gene: TRBJ2-3
CDR3aa: CASSLRREGNTEAFF; CDR3nt: TGTGCCAGCAGCCTCCGCCGGGAGGGAAACACTGAAGCTTTCTTT; d_gene: NA; abundance: NA; v_gene: TRBV3-1; j_gene: TRBJ1-1
CDR3aa: CASSVDTNRVGDTQYF; CDR3nt: TGTGCCAGCAGCGTAGATACGAACAGGGTCGGCGATACGCAGTATTTT; d_gene: NA; abundance: NA; v_gene: TRBV9; j_gene: TRBJ2-3
CDR3aa: CASSLDPVLADNTGELFF; CDR3nt: TGTGCCAGCAGCTTAGATCCGGTGTTAGCAGACAACACCGGGGAGCTGTTTTTT; d_gene: NA; abundance: many; v_gene: TRBV11-2; j_gene: TRBJ2-2
CDR3aa: CASSYSDGRAFEQFF; CDR3nt: TGTGCCAGCAGTTACTCAGACGGGAGGGCCTTTGAGCAGTTCTTC; d_gene: TRBD2; abundance: many; v_gene: TRBV6-2/TRBV6-3; j_gene: TRBJ2-1
CDR3aa: CASSVHTGGANYGYTF; CDR3nt: TGTGCCAGCAGCGTACATACAGGGGGAGCTAACTATGGCTACACCTTC; d_gene: TRBD1; abundance: many; v_gene: TRBV9; j_gene: TRBJ1-2
CDR3aa: CASSPLDGERVFF; CDR3nt: TGTGCCAGCTCACCATTGGATGGGGAGCGGGTTTTCTTT; d_gene: NA; abundance: few; v_gene: TRBV18; j_gene: TRBJ1-1
CDR3aa: CASSYGVRSEQYF; CDR3nt: TGTGCCAGCAGTTACGGGGTTCGGAGCGAGCAGTACTTC; d_gene: NA; abundance: NA; v_gene: TRBV6-5; j_gene: TRBJ2-7
CDR3aa: CAISESGQNSYNEQFF; CDR3nt: TGTGCCATCAGTGAGAGCGGACAAAACTCCTACAATGAGCAGTTCTTC; d_gene: NA; abundance: many; v_gene: TRBV10-3; j_gene: TRBJ2-1
CDR3aa: CAISERDFTDTQYF; CDR3nt: TGTGCCATCAGTGAACGAGACTTCACAGATACGCAGTATTTT; d_gene: NA; abundance: many; v_gene: TRBV10-3; j_gene: TRBJ2-3
CDR3aa: CSARRSSYNEQFF; CDR3nt: TGCAGTGCTAGGAGAAGCTCCTACAATGAGCAGTTCTTC; d_gene: NA; abundance: many; v_gene: TRBV20-1; j_gene: TRBJ2-1
CDR3aa: CASTRLTGGDTGELFF; CDR3nt: TGTGCCAGCACCCGACTGACAGGGGGAGACACCGGGGAGCTGTTTTTT; d_gene: TRBD1; abundance: NA; v_gene: TRBV6-2/TRBV6-3; j_gene: TRBJ2-2
CDR3aa: CSVPATGVEKLFF; CDR3nt: TGCAGTGTGCCGGCAACAGGGGTAGAAAAACTGTTTTTT; d_gene: TRBD1; abundance: many; v_gene: TRBV20-1; j_gene: TRBJ1-4
CDR3aa: CASSQEDYGYTF; CDR3nt: TGCGCCAGCAGCCAAGAAGACTATGGCTACACCTTC; d_gene: NA; abundance: NA; v_gene: TRBV4-3; j_gene: TRBJ1-2
CDR3aa: CASSLAGKDTQYF; CDR3nt: TGTGCCAGCAGCTTGGCGGGAAAAGATACGCAGTATTTT; d_gene: NA; abundance: many; v_gene: TRBV7-2; j_gene: TRBJ2-3
CDR3aa: CASSRGLAGGPYNEQFF; CDR3nt: TGTGCCAGCAGCCGGGGACTAGCGGGAGGGCCATACAATGAGCAGTTCTTC; d_gene: TRBD2; abundance: NA; v_gene: TRBV7-2; j_gene: TRBJ2-1
CDR3aa: CSARAPGDIQYF; CDR3nt: TGCAGTGCTAGAGCTCCGGGGGACATTCAGTACTTC; d_gene: NA; abundance: few; v_gene: TRBV20-1; j_gene: TRBJ2-4
CDR3aa: CASSQDRLTAQYF; CDR3nt: TGTGCCAGCAGCCAAGACCGCCTTACGGCCCAGTACTTC; d_gene: NA; abundance: NA; v_gene: TRBV3-1; j_gene: TRBJ2-5
CDR3aa: CAGGTGDLATEAFF; CDR3nt: TGTGCTGGGGGGACAGGGGACCTCGCCACTGAAGCTTTCTTT; d_gene: TRBD1; abundance: many; v_gene: TRBV24-1; j_gene: TRBJ1-1
CDR3aa: CASSIYSFSYEQYF; CDR3nt: TGTGCCAGTAGTATATATAGTTTCTCCTACGAGCAGTACTTC; d_gene: NA; abundance: NA; v_gene: TRBV19; j_gene: TRBJ2-7
CDR3aa: CSARGPSGGTTGELFF; CDR3nt: TGCAGTGCTAGAGGACCATCAGGCGGGACCACCGGGGAGCTGTTTTTT; d_gene: NA; abundance: few; v_gene: TRBV20-1; j_gene: TRBJ2-2
CDR3aa: CSARSGTNSPLHF; CDR3nt: TGCAGTGCTAGATCCGGGACAAATTCACCCCTCCACTTT; d_gene: NA; abundance: many; v_gene: TRBV20-1; j_gene: TRBJ1-6
CDR3aa: CSVLGTSGYEQYF; CDR3nt: TGCAGCGTTCTAGGGACTAGCGGCTACGAGCAGTACTTC; d_gene: TRBD2; abundance: few; v_gene: TRBV29-1; j_gene: TRBJ2-7
CDR3aa: CASSWTIYEQFF; CDR3nt: TGTGCCAGCAGCTGGACTATCTATGAGCAGTTCTTC; d_gene: NA; abundance: many; v_gene: TRBV5-6; j_gene: TRBJ2-1
CDR3aa: CASRLLLTGELFF; CDR3nt: TGTGCCAGCCGCCTCCTACTCACCGGGGAGCTGTTTTTT; d_gene: NA; abundance: few; v_gene: TRBV25-1; j_gene: TRBJ2-2
CDR3aa: CASSHEQGDEQYF; CDR3nt: TGTGCCAGCAGCCATGAACAGGGGGACGAGCAGTACTTC; d_gene: TRBD1; abundance: NA; v_gene: TRBV4-2; j_gene: TRBJ2-7
CDR3aa: CASSQRTDEQYF; CDR3nt: TGTGCCAGCAGCCAACGGACTGACGAGCAGTACTTC; d_gene: NA; abundance: NA; v_gene: TRBV7-9; j_gene: TRBJ2-7
CDR3aa: CASSLVSTGERGNTGELFF; CDR3nt: TGCGCCAGCAGCTTGGTTTCGACAGGGGAGAGGGGGAACACCGGGGAGCTGTTTTTT; d_gene: TRBD1; abundance: many; v_gene: TRBV5-1; j_gene: TRBJ2-2
CDR3aa: CASSSRQGRLNTEAFF; CDR3nt: TGTGCCAGCAGCTCGAGACAGGGCCGGTTGAACACTGAAGCTTTCTTT; d_gene: TRBD1; abundance: few; v_gene: TRBV7-8; j_gene: TRBJ1-1
CDR3aa: CSVAGTSRAGELFF; CDR3nt: TGCAGCGTTGCAGGGACTAGTAGGGCCGGGGAGCTGTTTTTT; d_gene: TRBD2; abundance: many; v_gene: TRBV29-1; j_gene: TRBJ2-2
CDR3aa: CASSLESQPQHF; CDR3nt: TGTGCCAGCAGCTTAGAAAGTCAGCCCCAGCATTTT; d_gene: NA; abundance: many; v_gene: TRBV7-9; j_gene: TRBJ1-5
CDR3aa: CASSPQGLAGNKQFF; CDR3nt: TGTGCCAGCAGCCCACAGGGACTAGCGGGTAATAAGCAGTTCTTC; d_gene: TRBD2; abundance: many; v_gene: TRBV3-1; j_gene: TRBJ2-1
CDR3aa: CASRDDRTYNEQFF; CDR3nt: TGTGCCAGCAGGGACGACAGGACATACAATGAGCAGTTCTTC; d_gene: NA; abundance: NA; v_gene: TRBV2; j_gene: TRBJ2-1
CDR3aa: CASSKASRGTQYF; CDR3nt: TGTGCCAGCTCGAAGGCGTCTAGGGGTACGCAGTATTTT; d_gene: NA; abundance: NA; v_gene: TRBV18; j_gene: TRBJ2-3
CDR3aa: CSVPDPGTDIQYF; CDR3nt: TGCAGCGTTCCCGACCCCGGCACGGACATTCAGTACTTC; d_gene: NA; abundance: many; v_gene: TRBV29-1; j_gene: TRBJ2-4
CDR3aa: CASSLDNRGLTYEQYF; CDR3nt: TGTGCCAGCAGCTTGGACAACAGGGGGTTAACCTACGAGCAGTACTTC; d_gene: TRBD1; abundance: many; v_gene: TRBV5-5; j_gene: TRBJ2-7
CDR3aa: CASSFPRLAGERDTQYF; CDR3nt: TGTGCCAGCAGTTTCCCTCGGCTAGCGGGAGAAAGAGATACGCAGTATTTT; d_gene: TRBD2; abundance: few; v_gene: TRBV28; j_gene: TRBJ2-3
CDR3aa: CASSTGRDPYGYTF; CDR3nt: TGTGCCAGCAGCACAGGGAGGGATCCCTATGGCTACACCTTC; d_gene: NA; abundance: few; v_gene: TRBV28; j_gene: TRBJ1-2
CDR3aa: CAISAHRANTGELFF; CDR3nt: TGTGCCATCAGTGCACACCGCGCGAACACCGGGGAGCTGTTTTTT; d_gene: NA; abundance: many; v_gene: TRBV10-3; j_gene: TRBJ2-2
CDR3aa: CSARDFRREQYF; CDR3nt: TGCAGTGCTAGAGATTTTCGGCGGGAGCAGTACTTC; d_gene: NA; abundance: NA; v_gene: TRBV20-1; j_gene: TRBJ2-7
CDR3aa: CSAPLAGGINEQFF; CDR3nt: TGCAGTGCGCCACTAGCGGGAGGGATCAATGAGCAGTTCTTC; d_gene: TRBD2; abundance: many; v_gene: TRBV20-1; j_gene: TRBJ2-1
CDR3aa: CASSPLRDSTFNEQFF; CDR3nt: TGTGCCAGCAGCCCCTTGAGGGACAGTACTTTCAATGAGCAGTTCTTC; d_gene: TRBD1; abundance: many; v_gene: TRBV6-1; j_gene: TRBJ2-1
CDR3aa: CASSFYTGVLYEQYF; CDR3nt: TGTGCCAGCAGCTTTTACACAGGGGTCCTGTACGAGCAGTACTTC; d_gene: TRBD1; abundance: few; v_gene: TRBV7-2; j_gene: TRBJ2-7
CDR3aa: CASSQSGPYNEQFF; CDR3nt: TGCGCCAGCAGCCAGTCGGGACCCTACAATGAGCAGTTCTTC; d_gene: NA; abundance: NA; v_gene: TRBV4-3; j_gene: TRBJ2-1
CDR3aa: CASSSLSDYGYTF; CDR3nt: TGTGCCAGCAGCTCGTTATCAGACTATGGCTACACCTTC; d_gene: NA; abundance: NA; v_gene: TRBV5-5; j_gene: TRBJ1-2
CDR3aa: CSASSLAGSYNEQFF; CDR3nt: TGCAGTGCTAGCTCACTAGCGGGGTCTTACAATGAGCAGTTCTTC; d_gene: TRBD2; abundance: many; v_gene: TRBV20-1; j_gene: TRBJ2-1
CDR3aa: CATSPDQGRWETQYF; CDR3nt: TGTGCCACCAGTCCGGACCAGGGGAGATGGGAGACCCAGTACTTC; d_gene: NA; abundance: NA; v_gene: TRBV24-1; j_gene: TRBJ2-5
CDR3aa: CASTQRGQNYGYTF; CDR3nt: TGTGCCAGCACCCAAAGGGGGCAGAACTATGGCTACACCTTC; d_gene: TRBD1; abundance: NA; v_gene: TRBV12-3/TRBV12-4; j_gene: TRBJ1-2
CDR3aa: CASSQMGFQGDTQYF; CDR3nt: TGTGCCAGCAGCCAGATGGGATTCCAAGGAGATACGCAGTATTTT; d_gene: NA; abundance: many; v_gene: TRBV3-1; j_gene: TRBJ2-3
CDR3aa: CASSLFFGDGGGRRPGLAYEQYF; CDR3nt: TGTGCCAGCAGTTTATTTTTCGGGGATGGTGGGGGACGGAGACCGGGACTAGCCTACGAGCAGTACTTC; d_gene: TRBD2; abundance: many; v_gene: TRBV28; j_gene: TRBJ2-7
CDR3aa: CASSLGGAGRGNF; CDR3nt: TGTGCCAGCAGCTTAGGGGGGGCGGGGCGAGGGAATTTT; d_gene: NA; abundance: many; v_gene: TRBV7-2; j_gene: TRBJ2-3